Below, 27 T cell receptor beta chains from the same sample are listed, as sequenced in a study of T cell repertoires in cytomegalovirus infection. MiXCR, applied by TCRdb to the reads, yields one record per CDR3 protein. This table has a few hundred thousand distinct CDR3 sequences, about 32% appearing once. For these TCRs, the target antigens are not known. The sample here was cultured PBMCs, taken from culture after CMV antigen stimulation. Receptor source: a human donor in good health (CMV status not recorded). Some clones in this sample may be carry-over from other donors' samples.

This chain uses TRBV29-1 with TRBJ1-1, with 7 positions matching TRBD1. Germline V gives CDR1 SQVTM, CDR2 ANQGSEA. CDR3 length: 13 amino acids. After removal of 6 bases from V and 6 bases from J, the junction contained 10 bases not matched to a gene. The chain's CDR3 is CSVAGQLNAEAFF. The CDR3 nucleotides read TGCAGCGTGGCGGGACAGTTAAACGCTGAAGCTTTCTTT.

For this clonotype: Germline is not matched at one junction end, which may reflect a read error. The chain links TRBV19 to TRBJ2-1; TRBD2 is a possible D gene (5 bases). This CDR3 is built from 13 residues. Per the germline V gene, CDR1 is LNHDA and CDR2 is SQIVND (reference sequence). In nucleotides, the CDR3 is TGTGCCAGTAGTATGGAGGACCTAAACCGGGCGGTCTTC. Its protein is CASSMEDLNRAVF.

The V and J genes are TRBV15 and TRBJ1-5; TRBD1 matches 8 bases. The length of the CDR3 is 15 residues. Trimming removed 4 bases from V and 6 bases from J; junction bases left unmatched: 8. Germline-derived CDR1 and CDR2 are LNHNV and YYDKDF (reference sequence). The CDR3 here is CATSTGQGVGQPQHF. The CDR3 coding sequence is TGTGCCACCAGCACAGGACAGGGAGTCGGTCAGCCCCAGCATTTT.

This clonotype showed up just a few times. The chain recombines TRBV25-1 with TRBJ1-1, with D uncertain. V gave up 2 bases and J gave up 9 bases, with 13 bases separating them. The CDR3 extends over 13 amino acids. Per the germline V gene, CDR1 is MGHDK and CDR2 is SYGVNS. CDR3 DNA sequence: TGTGCCAGCAGTGAACTTGGCCACCCTAAAGCTTTCTTT. This gives the protein CASSELGHPKAFF.

This chain links TRBV7-6 with TRBJ2-1, with 7 bases that match TRBD1. The CDR3 contains 17 residues. V lost 3 bases and J lost 5; bases outside the gene matches: 13. Germline-derived CDR1 and CDR2 are SGHVS and FNYEAQ. The CDR3 coding sequence is TGTGCCAGCAGCTTCGGGGAATGGGGACAGCGTAACAATGAGCAGTTCTTC. Translated: CASSFGEWGQRNNEQFF.

The chain has TRBV6-9 and TRBJ2-2; no firm D call. This CDR3 spans 16 amino acids. From germline, CDR1 is MNHGY and CDR2 SVAAGI. V was pared by 6 bases and J by 0 bases, with 14 bases between. The CDR3 coding sequence is TGTGCCAGCAGCACCTCGCCGACAACGAACACCGGGGAGCTGTTTTTT. It encodes CASSTSPTTNTGELFF.

The sample holds a few counts of this clonotype. V usage is TRBV11-2 and J usage is TRBJ2-3; D might be TRBD1 or TRBD2, each matching 5 bases. Germline assignment: CDR1 SGHAT and CDR2 FQNNGV. Trimming pared 5 bases from V and 4 bases from J, leaving 13 bases between. CDR3 length: 14 residues. This chain's CDR3 is CASSAQGVPDTQYF. The CDR3, as DNA: TGTGCCAGCAGCGCCCAGGGAGTCCCAGATACGCAGTATTTT. The variable domain in full, completed from reference TRBV11-2 and TRBJ2-3, reads EAGVAQSPRYKIIEKRQSVAFWCNPISGHATLYWYQQILGQGPKLLIQFQNNGVVDDSQLPKDRFSAERLKGVDSTLKIQPAKLEDSAVYLCASSAQGVPDTQYFGPGTRLTVL.

V usage is TRBV9 and J usage is TRBJ1-2, with a tentative D call TRBD1 (6 bases). CDR3 length: 16 amino acids. CDR1 is SGDLS, CDR2 YYNGEE, per germline. Trimming removed 4 bases from V and 2 bases from J, with 18 bases in between. The CDR3 sequence: CASSSKGGGGNYGYTF. CDR3 bases: TGTGCCAGCAGCTCAAAAGGAGGGGGTGGCAACTATGGCTACACCTTC.

This chain links TRBV29-1 with TRBJ1-1; 10 bases map to TRBD1. Germline CDR1 and CDR2: SQVTM and ANQGSEA. The CDR3 totals 16 residues. J was trimmed by 0 bases and V by 7 bases; bases with no gene match: 11. As DNA, the CDR3 is TGCAGCGCCCCGGACAGGGGGACTTACATGAACACTGAAGCTTTCTTT. Encoded protein: CSAPDRGTYMNTEAFF.

This clonotype was counted a few times. The chain recombines TRBV7-3 with TRBJ2-5; 9 bases fit TRBD2. V shed 1 base, J shed 5 bases, and the junction held 5 bases outside the gene matches. The germline gives CDR1 SGHTA, CDR2 FQGTGA. The CDR3 has 15 residues. The CDR3 here is CASSLIAGVEETQYF. The CDR3 region has the DNA TGTGCCAGCAGCTTAATAGCGGGAGTTGAGGAGACCCAGTACTTC.

The DNA for the CDR3 is TGCGCCAGCAGCTTGGGGGGCGCGAGGAACACTGAAGCTTTCTTT. It codes for CASSLGGARNTEAFF. This chain connects TRBV5-1 to TRBJ1-1, with D tentatively TRBD1 (5 bases). From germline, CDR1 is SGHRS and CDR2 YFSETQ. This CDR3 is built from 15 residues. V was pared by 0 bases and J by 1 base, with 10 bases between.

The CDR3 sequence is CASSLSEGWEKLFF. The CDR3 DNA follows: TGTGCCAGCAGTTTATCTGAGGGCTGGGAAAAACTGTTTTTT. The rearrangement links TRBV12-3 or TRBV12-4 to TRBJ1-4; D unclear. Deletions cut 2 bases from V and 8 bases from J, with 12 bases between. CDR3 length: 14 amino acids.

This clonotype was detected many times. This chain uses TRBV7-2 with TRBJ2-1, with TRBD2 matching 13 bases. The CDR3 length is 15 residues. CDR1 and CDR2 (germline): SGHTA, FQGNSA. The V segment lost 5 bases and the J segment 7 bases; nucleotides outside the gene matches: 5. The CDR3 nucleotides read TGTGCCAGCAGCCGGACTAGCGGGAGTAGTAATGAGCAGTTCTTC. Protein sequence: CASSRTSGSSNEQFF.

The rearrangement uses TRBV7-2 and TRBJ2-7; TRBD2 is a possible D gene (5 bases). The CDR3 runs 15 residues. The V end was cut by 1 base, the J end by 5 bases, with 15 bases between. CDR1 is SGHTA, CDR2 FQGNSA, per germline. CDR3 in amino acids: CASSLGSSRVNEQYF. CDR3 DNA sequence: TGTGCCAGCAGCTTAGGGTCTAGCCGCGTCAACGAGCAGTACTTC.

The table lists this clonotype with a few counts. V is TRBV19 and J is TRBJ1-5, with TRBD1 identical over 8 bases. The germline V gene encodes CDR1 LNHDA and CDR2 SQIVND (reference sequence). V was clipped by 2 bases and J by 3 bases; unmatched bases: 6. This CDR3 contains 16 residues. In DNA form, the CDR3 reads TGTGCCAGTAGTATATCGGCAGGGGGCACCAATCAGCCCCAGCATTTT. It is translated as CASSISAGGTNQPQHF.

There are many counts of this clonotype. The CDR3 sequence is CASSISGSGTDTQYF. The CDR3 DNA is TGTGCCAGCAGCATTAGCGGGAGTGGCACAGATACGCAGTATTTT. This chain joins TRBV7-2 and TRBJ2-3, with 9 bases lining up with TRBD2. Germline V gives CDR1 SGHTA, CDR2 FQGNSA. Trimming cost V 5 bases and J 1 base; bases outside gene matches: 4. This CDR3 comprises 15 residues.

This clonotype has a handful of counts. The chain couples TRBV11-2 to TRBJ2-7; 10 bases agree with TRBD1. The CDR3 is 14 residues long. V lost 5 bases and J lost 4; bases outside the gene matches: 5. The germline gives CDR1 SGHAT, CDR2 FQNNGV. The CDR3 here is CASSRWDRGYEQYV. CDR3 nucleotide sequence: TGTGCCAGCAGCCGCTGGGACAGGGGTTACGAGCAGTACGTC.

This clonotype came up a few times. The chain couples TRBV30 to TRBJ1-1; D remains ambiguous. V was shortened by 3 bases and J by 1 base, with 12 bases between the two germline ends. CDR1 GTSNPN and CDR2 SVGIG come from the germline V gene (reference sequence). This CDR3 region has 14 residues. The CDR3 DNA sequence: TGTGCCTGGAGCGAGAATACATGGAACACTGAAGCTTTCTTT. Protein product: CAWSENTWNTEAFF. Based on the CDR3 plus reference TRBV30 and TRBJ1-1, the full variable domain is SQTIHQWPATLVQPVGSPLSLECTVEGTSNPNLYWYRQAAGRGLQLLFYSVGIGQISSEVPQNLSASRPQDRQFILSSKKLLLSDSGFYLCAWSENTWNTEAFFGQGTRLTVV.

V and J are TRBV28 and TRBJ1-5; D not resolved. The ends were cut back, 5 bases at V and 2 bases at J, with 7 bases in the middle. CDR3 length: 13 amino acids. Germline CDR1 reads MDHEN; CDR2 reads SYDVKM. CDR3 DNA: TGTGCCAGCAGTGGAGTGGGCAATCAGCCCCAGCATTTT. Protein sequence: CASSGVGNQPQHF.

The J gene is TRBJ1-6, the V gene TRBV4-3; D possibly corresponds to TRBD1 (6 bases). V gave up 0 bases and J gave up 7 bases, with 13 bases separating them. The CDR3 has 16 residues. Germline-derived CDR1 and CDR2 are LGHNA and YSLEER. CDR3 coding DNA: TGCGCCAGCAGCCAAGATCTGGACAGACCAAATTCACCCCTCCACTTT. Residues: CASSQDLDRPNSPLHF.

The chain uses TRBV6-6 and TRBJ2-5; 8 bases align to TRBD1. V gave up 5 bases and J gave up 4 bases; unmatched junction bases: 9. Germline lookup yields CDR1 MNHNY and CDR2 SVGAGI (reference sequence). CDR3 length equals 15 residues. In DNA form, the CDR3 reads TGTGCCAGCAGTGTCCAGACAGGGGCGCCAGAGACCCAGTACTTC. Amino acids: CASSVQTGAPETQYF.

The chain couples TRBV7-2 to TRBJ1-1, with D perhaps matching TRBD1 (5 bases). Germline V gene sequence: CDR1 SGHTA, CDR2 FQGNSA. The V end lost 5 bases, the J end lost 13 bases, and 17 bases lay between the germline ends. The CDR3 sequence is 12 residues long. The CDR3 protein is CASSPPYRGDFF. The CDR3 DNA sequence: TGTGCCAGCAGCCCCCCGTATAGAGGGGATTTCTTT.

This rearrangement joins TRBV6-5 to TRBJ2-2, with a weak D call TRBD2 (6 bases). Germline V CDR1 and CDR2: MNHEY, SVGAGI. The CDR3 is 14 amino acids. The V end lost 10 bases, the J end lost 6 bases, and 18 bases lay between the germline ends. CDR3: CATAPGPGAGELFF. The CDR3 DNA sequence: TGTGCCACCGCTCCCGGACCGGGGGCCGGGGAGCTGTTTTTT.

This clonotype was detected a few times. Here the CDR3 reads CASSLSGEETQYF. In nucleotides, the CDR3 is TGTGCCAGCAGTTTATCGGGTGAAGAGACCCAGTACTTC. V and J are TRBV12-3 or TRBV12-4 and TRBJ2-5; D uncertain. The CDR3 has 13 residues. Trimming took 2 bases from V and 3 from J, leaving 7 bases between them.

The chain is built from TRBV7-2 and TRBJ2-7; 9 positions agree with TRBD1. CDR3 size: 15 residues. V dropped 3 bases and J dropped 2; count of bases not matched to a gene: 5. Per the germline V gene, CDR1 is SGHTA and CDR2 is FQGNSA. CDR3 sequence (DNA): TGTGCCAGCAGCTTGACAGGGGGGATAACCTACGAGCAGTACTTC. Its translation: CASSLTGGITYEQYF.

The V and J genes are TRBV7-2 and TRBJ2-1; 10 positions match TRBD2. Germline values: CDR1 SGHTA, CDR2 FQGNSA. The CDR3 is made up of 15 amino acids. V was clipped by 7 bases and J by 5 bases; unmatched bases: 8. This CDR3 reads CASTGSGRADNEQFF. CDR3 nucleotide sequence: TGTGCCAGCACCGGGAGCGGGAGGGCCGACAATGAGCAGTTCTTC.

This clonotype was counted between two and nine times. The chain has TRBV14 and TRBJ1-6; no clear D gene. With 3 bases removed from V and 7 bases from J, the gap between germline ends came to 7 bases. The germline gives CDR1 SGHDN, CDR2 FVKESK. The CDR3 has 13 amino acids. The CDR3 region has the DNA TGTGCCAGCAGCCATAATACGAATTCACCCCTCCACTTT. Protein sequence: CASSHNTNSPLHF. The variable domain in full, with the rest retrieved from reference TRBV14 and TRBJ1-6, is EAGVTQFPSHSVIEKGQTVTLRCDPISGHDNLYWYRRVMGKEIKFLLHFVKESKQDESGMPNNRFLAERTGGTYSTLKVQPAELEDSGVYFCASSHNTNSPLHFGNGTRLTVT.